This T cell receptor beta chain was recorded in a study of blood T cell repertoires in COVID-19. In the authors' methods: Quantification of nucleated cells was approximated via reference gene primer amplification. Generated by immunoSEQ multiplex PCR, the TCRdb table keeps only in-frame clones and is missing some. The DNA was the basis for D and trimming; V, J and clone size are from that table. The table lists 90,000 or so clones, 89% of them singletons. This CDR3 spans 16 amino acids. This receptor was identified in a man in his 60s with COVID-19, enrolled during active disease. The gene calls are TRBV21-1 and TRBJ2-1; the D call of TRBD2 is as the table states it, not checked on the DNA. TRBV21-1 is given as a pseudogene. The specimen sequenced was peripheral blood. The CDR3 sequence: CASSKVETSGKRGQFF. CDR3 bases: TGTGCCAGCAGCAAAGTAGAGACTAGCGGGAAAAGGGGGCAGTTCTTC.